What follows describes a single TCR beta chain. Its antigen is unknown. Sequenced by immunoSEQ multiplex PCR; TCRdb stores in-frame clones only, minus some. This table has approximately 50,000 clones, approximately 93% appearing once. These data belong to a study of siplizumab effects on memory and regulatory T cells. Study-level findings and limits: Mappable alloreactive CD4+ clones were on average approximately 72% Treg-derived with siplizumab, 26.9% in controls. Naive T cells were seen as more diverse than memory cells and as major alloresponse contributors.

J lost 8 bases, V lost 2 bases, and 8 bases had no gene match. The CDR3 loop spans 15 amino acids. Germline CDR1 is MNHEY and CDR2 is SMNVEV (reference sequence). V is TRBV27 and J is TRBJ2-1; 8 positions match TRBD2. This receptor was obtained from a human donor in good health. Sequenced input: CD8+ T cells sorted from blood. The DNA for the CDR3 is TGTGCCAGCAGTTTAGGTCGGGAGGGGCCCGATGAGCAGTTCTTC. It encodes CASSLGREGPDEQFF.